The present T cell receptor (beta chain) was sequenced within a study of blood T cell repertoires in COVID-19. Study context: The study drew acute and convalescent COVID-19 samples from the United States, Italy and Spain. T cells, B-cell-depleted T cells, or PBMCs provided the cDNA or gDNA that served as material.

Trimming cost V 2 bases and J 4 bases, with 11 bases left between them. The CDR3 extends over 15 amino acids. Germline CDR1 is KGHDR and CDR2 is SFDVKD. Authors' analysis steps: The assay estimated nucleated cells by amplifying reference gene primers. Generated by immunoSEQ multiplex PCR, the TCRdb table keeps only in-frame clones and is missing some. V, J and clone size are taken as reported in that table, and D and trimming were inferred from the DNA itself. The sample consists of just under 85,000 clones, 83% of them appearing once. The chain employs TRBV24-1 and TRBJ2-1; D is possibly TRBD1 (5 bases). Specimen: peripheral blood. The source of this sequence is a woman of 80 years or more with acute or convalescent COVID-19. The DNA for the CDR3 is TGTGCCACCAGTGATTCGGCAGGGAATTACAATGAGCAGTTCTTC. It translates to CATSDSAGNYNEQFF.